The clone carrying this T cell receptor beta chain was seen only once. The CDR3 totals 15 residues. Germline V gene data show CDR1 as MDHEN and CDR2 as SYDVKM. V lost 3 bases, J lost 0 bases, and 9 bases lay in between. The method was immunoSEQ multiplex PCR; TCRdb's version includes in-frame clones alone and lacks a portion of them. The sample consists of about 99,000 clones, around nine tenths of them appearing once. The data belong to a study of OX40 agonist ivuxolimab in advanced cancers. The input for sequencing was CD4+ or CD8+ T cells sorted from blood, taken in a trial of the OX40 agonist ivuxolimab. This sequence joins TRBV28 and TRBJ2-1, with D possibly matching TRBD1 (6 bases). This TCR was sampled from an adult with an advanced solid tumor such as melanoma, head and neck, liver or kidney cancer. The CDR3 nucleotides read TGTGCCAGCAGTTTTCAGGGGAACTCCTACAATGAGCAGTTCTTC. This codes for CASSFQGNSYNEQFF.